Below, 21 T cell receptor beta chains from the same sample are listed, as sequenced in a study of shared clonotypes between healthy human individuals. Positively selected for CCR7, the CD45RO-negative cells used as naive CD8 cells excluded terminally differentiated effector memory CD45RA+ cells. Here immunoSEQ multiplex PCR was the method, and the copy in TCRdb shows in-frame clones only, minus some. The repertoire holds 2 million to 2.5 million clones, with approximately 95% as singletons. The material sequenced was naive CD8+ T cells sorted from blood. These receptors originate from a man between 18 and 35 years old in good health.

The chain has TRBV10-2 and TRBJ1-2; 8 bases fit TRBD1. Per germline, CDR1 WSHSY and CDR2 SAAADI. This CDR3 spans 13 amino acids. V was pared by 4 bases and J by 8 bases, with 6 bases of the junction left unmatched. CDR3 nucleotides: TGCGCCAGCAGTGGCGACAGGGGCGAAGGCTACACCTTC. This encodes CASSGDRGEGYTF.

The chain uses TRBV28 and TRBJ2-7, with 10 bases that match TRBD1. The CDR3 is 14 amino acids. Per germline, CDR1 MDHEN and CDR2 SYDVKM. Germline trimming cut 8 bases from V and 0 bases from J; bases unmatched to any gene: 4. The CDR3: CASHRTGGSYEQYF. The DNA of the CDR3 is TGTGCCAGCCATCGGACAGGGGGCTCCTACGAGCAGTACTTC.

The chain has TRBV6-1 and TRBJ1-2, with 8 positions matching TRBD1. Germline CDR1 and CDR2: MNHNS and SASEGT. The length of the CDR3 is 13 residues. The ends lost 4 bases at V and 4 bases at J; junction bases unmatched: 2. CDR3 residues: CASSVGTGYGYTF. As DNA, the CDR3 is TGTGCCAGCAGTGTCGGGACAGGCTATGGCTACACCTTC.

CDR3 region: CASSLLSTHPSGELFF. The CDR3 bases are TGCGCCAGCAGCCTTCTTTCCACTCACCCTTCCGGGGAGCTGTTTTTT. The genes are TRBV5-1 and TRBJ2-2; D is undetermined. From germline, CDR1 is SGHRS and CDR2 YFSETQ. The CDR3 totals 16 residues. The V gene lost 4 bases and the J gene lost 6 bases, with 19 bases spanning the gap.

The chain is built from TRBV2 and TRBJ2-3; 14 bases map to TRBD2. Germline trimming cut 3 bases from V and 3 bases from J; bases unmatched to any gene: 2. This CDR3 has 16 residues. Germline CDR1 is SNHLY and CDR2 is FYNNEI. The CDR3 spells CASSETSGGATDTQYF. The DNA for the CDR3 is TGTGCCAGCAGTGAGACTAGCGGGGGGGCAACAGATACGCAGTATTTT.

V is TRBV7-2 and J is TRBJ2-3, with 9 positions matching TRBD2. The CDR3 is 16 residues long. V lost 6 bases, J lost 6 bases, and 13 bases stayed unmatched. Germline CDR1 SGHTA, CDR2 FQGNSA. CDR3 region: CASRVIGGGAWDTQYF. The CDR3 DNA follows: TGTGCCAGCAGAGTGATTGGCGGGGGGGCTTGGGATACGCAGTATTTT.

The chain employs TRBV7-9 and TRBJ2-1; 7 bases are a match to TRBD2. The CDR3 extends over 18 amino acids. Unmatched junction bases numbered 15, after V lost 2 bases and J lost 5 bases. Germline V gene sequence: CDR1 SEHNR, CDR2 FQNEAQ (reference sequence). The CDR3 region is CASSLNAQGLSVDNEQFF. For the CDR3, the DNA is TGTGCCAGCAGCTTAAATGCCCAGGGACTATCTGTAGACAATGAGCAGTTCTTC.

CDR3 residues: CASTLTGYEQYF. The DNA for the CDR3 is TGTGCCAGCACCCTAACGGGCTACGAGCAGTACTTC. The chain employs TRBV6-6 and TRBJ2-7; D is unresolved. Germline values: CDR1 MNHNY, CDR2 SVGAGI (reference sequence). V dropped 7 bases and J dropped 3 bases, with 10 bases sitting between them. The CDR3 is made up of 12 amino acids.

This chain uses TRBV29-1 with TRBJ2-3; 9 nucleotides match TRBD2. Trimming took 2 bases from V and 4 from J; bases not matched to a gene: 13. Germline values: CDR1 SQVTM, CDR2 ANQGSEA. The CDR3 extends over 17 amino acids. The CDR3 region is CSVEPPVGGGAADTQYF. The CDR3 region has the DNA TGCAGCGTTGAACCCCCCGTCGGCGGGGGGGCCGCAGATACGCAGTATTTT.

V and J are TRBV13 and TRBJ2-5; 11 bases match TRBD2. V dropped 5 bases and J dropped 2; count of bases not matched to a gene: 4. CDR1 is PRHDT and CDR2 is FYEKMQ in the germline V gene (reference sequence). CDR3 size: 15 residues. CDR3 protein: CASSVSGGGQETQYF. CDR3 bases: TGTGCCAGCAGCGTTAGCGGGGGGGGTCAAGAGACCCAGTACTTC.

V gene TRBV28 combines with J gene TRBJ2-1; D gene ambiguous. Trimming removed 5 bases at V and 3 bases at J, with 14 bases between. Germline V CDR1 and CDR2: MDHEN, SYDVKM. CDR3 size: 15 residues. CDR3 protein: CASSGPGSYYNEQFF. The CDR3 coding sequence is TGTGCCAGCAGTGGTCCCGGGTCCTACTACAATGAGCAGTTCTTC.

This chain uses TRBV6-5 with TRBJ2-2; tentatively, D is TRBD2 (7 bases). V lost 2 bases and J lost 7, with 14 bases in between. The CDR3 extends over 15 amino acids. The germline CDR1 and CDR2 sequences are MNHEY and SVGAGI. CDR3 sequence: CASSYRSGEGGELFF. DNA for the CDR3: TGTGCCAGCAGTTACCGGTCAGGGGAGGGCGGGGAGCTGTTTTTT.

About this clone: A much larger clone lies a single base off, so this may be a read error. Other DNA variants within this sample encode the same CDR3. The chain links TRBV7-9 to TRBJ2-7; no clear D. From germline, CDR1 is SEHNR and CDR2 FQNEAQ (reference sequence). Trimming pared 8 bases from V and 1 base from J, leaving 3 bases between. The CDR3 has 10 residues. The CDR3 reads CASGSYEQYF. As DNA, the CDR3 is TGTGCCAGCGGTTCCTACGAGCAGTACTTC. The complete variable domain, with remaining parts taken from reference TRBV7-9 and TRBJ2-7, reads DTGVSQNPRHKITKRGQNVTFRCDPISEHNRLYWYRQTLGQGPEFLTYFQNEAQLEKSRLLSDRFSAERPKGSFSTLEIQRTEQGDSAMYLCASGSYEQYFGPGTRLTVT.

This sequence joins TRBV11-2 and TRBJ2-1; TRBD1 aligns across 7 bases. This CDR3 contains 12 residues. J gave up 9 bases and V 1 base, and 0 bases lay outside the gene matches. The germline gives CDR1 SGHAT, CDR2 FQNNGV. The CDR3 region is CASSLAGGEQFF. CDR3 nucleotide sequence: TGTGCCAGCAGCTTAGCAGGGGGTGAGCAGTTCTTC.

Of note for this clone: The sample holds other DNA sequences that translate to the same CDR3. This chain uses TRBV10-2 with TRBJ2-7; D remains unclear. Germline assignment: CDR1 WSHSY and CDR2 SAAADI. The CDR3 length is 11 residues. With 6 bases removed from V and 2 bases from J, the gap between germline ends came to 5 bases. The CDR3 DNA is TGCGCCAGCAGCCCGGCCTACGAGCAGTACTTC. This sequence encodes CASSPAYEQYF.

The rearrangement links TRBV4-1 to TRBJ2-1; D is possibly TRBD2 (6 bases). CDR1 is MGHRA and CDR2 is YSYEKL in the germline V gene. Trimming removed 0 bases from V and 5 bases from J, with 14 bases in between. The CDR3 length is 16 residues. The CDR3 region has the DNA TGCGCCAGCAGCCAAGATCTTGGGTGGGGGGACAATGAGCAGTTCTTC. Protein sequence: CASSQDLGWGDNEQFF.

This rearrangement joins TRBV10-3 to TRBJ1-3; D remains ambiguous. Germline lookup yields CDR1 ENHRY and CDR2 SYGVKD. The CDR3 totals 14 residues. V was clipped by 6 bases and J by 0 bases, with 9 bases between them. The CDR3 region is CAISGKDSGNTIYF. In nucleotides, the CDR3 is TGTGCCATCAGCGGAAAGGACTCTGGAAACACCATATATTTT.

Concerning this clone: The same CDR3 is also encoded by other DNA sequences in this sample. This rearrangement joins TRBV4-3 to TRBJ2-7; TRBD1 is a possible D gene (5 bases). V was trimmed by 0 bases and J by 0 bases, leaving 9 bases between them. Germline-derived CDR1 and CDR2 are LGHNA and YSLEER. The CDR3 runs to 15 residues. This CDR3 is CASSQDPRDSYEQYF. CDR3 coding DNA: TGCGCCAGCAGCCAAGATCCCAGGGACTCCTACGAGCAGTACTTC.

This CDR3 reads CAWRRGNEKLFF. The CDR3 region has the DNA TGTGCCTGGAGAAGGGGGAATGAAAAACTGTTTTTT. The chain has TRBV30 and TRBJ1-4; D is perhaps TRBD1 (6 bases). The V end was cut by 3 bases, the J end by 5 bases, with 7 bases between. This CDR3 is built from 12 residues. Germline CDR1 and CDR2: GTSNPN and SVGIG (reference sequence).

The chain couples TRBV7-2 to TRBJ1-2; D remains ambiguous. CDR3 size: 14 residues. The V end was cut by 1 base, the J end by 1 base, with 7 bases between. The germline V gene has CDR1 SGHTA and CDR2 FQGNSA. DNA of the CDR3: TGTGCCAGCAGCTTAGACGGGGTTAACTATGGCTACACCTTC. Translating it yields CASSLDGVNYGYTF.

The chain is built from TRBV9 and TRBJ2-7; TRBD2 aligns across 11 bases. With 3 bases clipped from V and 6 bases from J, the junction kept 8 bases outside the gene matches. The germline V gene encodes CDR1 SGDLS and CDR2 YYNGEE. The CDR3 has 15 residues. The CDR3 nucleotides are TGTGCCAGCAGCGCGGATAGCGGGAGGGCAAGCGAGCAGTACTTC. This sequence encodes CASSADSGRASEQYF.